This TCR beta chain was sequenced for a study of cytomegalovirus exposure and HLA in healthy donors (dated by TCRdb to between 2016 and 2019). About the full investigation: An earlier analysis of some 600 of the donors reported 250 to 300 Gb of sequence data and 117 million unique TCR beta sequences obtained from roughly 180 million T cells. About 330 gigabases of sequencing data and around 90 million unique TCR sequences made up an early release that covered 500 to 700 HLA-typed donors. The number of typed donors differed by locus: 629-630 for A, B, C, DRB1 and DQB1; some 500 for DQA1; around 610 for DPA1; and some 450 for DPB1. A later genetic analysis took genome-wide SNP genotypes for about 55% of the 666 donors and used that subset as a discovery cohort. The later analysis used no new phenotypic data to find candidate immune exposures, relying instead on TCR beta sequences and their occurrence across donors. The aim of the study was to test whether cataloging public T cell receptors could identify signatures of past pathogen exposure. The study combined high-throughput TCR immunosequencing, statistical association of individual TCRs with disease status, and machine learning to predict cytomegalovirus infection status. Donor age, sex, ethnicity and CMV serostatus were collected together with the repertoire data. The study used immunosequencing to profile the T cell repertoires of more than 650 subjects and linked those repertoires to cytomegalovirus serostatus. Every discovery cohort repertoire had been produced on one sequencing platform. Roughly five DR-DQ haplotypes were handled as single units for association and clustering because linkage in the cohort was strong. Along with the roughly 670-subject first cohort, a separate validation cohort of over a hundred different subjects was used. Of the 300 to 450 genotyped donors, approximately 80% were placed in the genetic ancestry cluster associated with self-reported Caucasian donors. An earlier analysis of 450 to 750 of the donors used high-throughput TCR beta sequencing to judge whether each TCR beta V gene segment behaved as functional or pseudogenic. Among 398 genotyped donors of the cohort, an average of around 220,000 unique TCR beta nucleotide sequences was sequenced per donor, of which roughly 17% were non-productive. HLA typing included class I and class II loci at four-digit resolution. A later analysis re-analyzed previously published TCR beta repertoires from roughly 600 donors and added high-resolution HLA genotyping to study TCR occurrence patterns. What the study reported, not specific to this receptor: When HLA alleles, especially DR and DQ, strongly co-occurred, TCR associations were difficult to assign to individual alleles. According to a later genetic analysis, donors in an Asian-associated ancestry cluster had fewer N-insertions in productive TCRs than the approximately 610-donor mean. In vitro tests confirmed that a few of the cytomegalovirus-associated TCR beta chains recognize cytomegalovirus antigens. Across donors, most TCR sequences were observed very rarely, whereas some public TCRs were present in many individuals. At a false discovery rate of 0.05, a later analysis linked 15,000 to 20,000 TCR beta sequences to specific HLA alleles. The cohort was sequenced for TCR beta chains only, and without alpha or paired-chain data the features that could be detected were limited. In an earlier analysis of roughly 560 of the donors, most TCR beta V segments were observed in productive rearrangements about 90% or about 30% of the time, broadly matching IMGT annotations. The presence/absence analyses assumed that sequencing depth was roughly uniform across donors, and that assumption may not be true. A further reported finding was that TCR beta sequences accurately predicted the HLA-A and HLA-B alleles for most subjects in the first cohort. Some IMGT-functional V segments, including TRBV6-2 and TRBV6-3, could not be distinguished by the 87-base-pair reads and were therefore excluded. Because some donors lacked HLA typing at each locus, the association tests relied only on the typed subset. A later analysis found that HLA-associated TCR beta chains were more clonally expanded and had lower generation probabilities than equally common non-associated chains. A later genetic analysis associated a missense DCLRE1C variant with V-gene and J-gene trimming of TCR beta chains, and an independent cohort replicated the association. A later analysis found that TCR association rates varied across HLA loci, with DRB1 alleles showing the most associated TCRs and HLA-C alleles the fewest. A cluster of highly shared sequence variants was judged likely to represent a technical artifact of the sequencing pipeline. The study gave a list of 150 to 200 TCR beta chains associated with cytomegalovirus. The earlier analysis of about 600 of the donors excluded approximately 15 rarely observed V segments, including chromosome 9 orphons, because counts were too low. The authors suggested that the approach could potentially be extended to other disease states and immunological phenotypes. Most CMV-associated TCR beta chains appeared to be HLA-restricted in a later analysis, and the HLA associations seemed to be driven largely by CMV exposure. A later analysis reported that several top co-occurrence clusters appeared linked to parvovirus B19, influenza, CMV and Epstein-Barr virus. Linkage disequilibrium might explain the correlated functional status among segregating V segments, but an unknown experimental factor could not be ruled out. Cytomegalovirus status was reported to be diagnosed by the classifier with high specificity and sensitivity in both the original and validation cohorts. CMV serostatus was the only immune exposure information available for the cohort.

The germline V gene (reference sequence) yields LNHDA for CDR1 and SQIVND for CDR2. V trim: 3 bases; J trim: 5 bases; unmatched bases: 3. Taken from cysteine to phenylalanine, the CDR3 has 13 residues. Only CDR3 DNA is held: 39 bases, read in frame from base 1. A note on this clone: Its target antigen remains unknown. No per-base quality is available; no much larger clone lies one base away.

In total, over 600 healthy bone marrow donors made up the cohort. All cohort members were sampled while nominally healthy, although unrecorded immune exposures were likely present. The donor tested CMV seronegative, placing the donor among the 300 to 400 seronegative members of the cohort. Every donor gave a peripheral blood sample, and the peripheral blood mononuclear cells from that sample were used for TCR beta sequencing. Genomic DNA extraction from the blood cell samples was performed with the Qiagen DNeasy Blood Extraction Kit. The library was built by means of the immunoSEQ multiplex PCR assay. A mixture of 60 forward primers for TCR Vbeta segments and 13 reverse primers for TCR Jbeta segments was used in the multiplex PCR. A multiplex PCR assay on genomic DNA amplified the CDR3 region of rearranged TCR beta genes. Amplified TCR beta libraries were sequenced as 87-base-pair reads on the Illumina HiSeq System. In the paper's pipeline: A later analysis counted about 82 million unique TCR beta chains across the 700 or so repertoires, and 10 million to 12 million of these chains were shared by at least two donors. To remove PCR and sequencing errors, raw reads were error-corrected and collapsed into unique sequences using a nearest-neighbor algorithm that merged closely related sequences. Alignment of CDR3 sequences to IMGT reference sequences was used to assign V, D and J gene segments. Each retained sequence needed at least a six-nucleotide match to both a V gene segment and a J gene segment. Rearrangements were called productive when the CDR3 lacked stop codons and stayed in frame with V and J; all others were non-productive. Following IMGT convention, CDR3 was defined as the stretch from the second conserved V-encoded cysteine up to the conserved J-encoded phenylalanine. The earlier analysis of 587 of the donors excluded sequences that lacked an unambiguous match to a single V gene segment. An earlier analysis of just under 600 of the donors called V segments functional above 56.7% productive rearrangements and segregating when the between-donor standard deviation exceeded 5%. A statistical classification framework was built to diagnose cytomegalovirus status from the catalog of TCR beta chain sequences. A later analysis assigned V and J genes by comparing TCR nucleotide sequences with IMGT/GENE-DB human TR gene sequences. The TCRdist pipeline was used in a later analysis to assign CDR3 sequences and most-parsimonious VDJ recombination scenarios. In a later analysis, every TCR beta chain was defined by the combination of its CDR3 amino acid sequence and its V-gene family, and reads without a unique V-gene family were dropped. A later analysis removed over 500 highly shared, low-generation-probability nucleotide sequences to deal with suspected cross-contamination and a sequencing artifact. In a later analysis, a clonal expansion index was calculated for each public chain from normalized within-repertoire ranks of inferred template counts. Generation probabilities in a later analysis came from a VDJ recombination model fitted to out-of-frame rearrangements, and those results were checked against IGoR. Hypergeometric tests were used in a later analysis to score TCR-TCR, TCR-HLA and TCR-CMV co-occurrence, with a repertoire-size bias correction applied to the TCR pairs. To estimate false discovery rates, a later analysis permuted the HLA or CMV assignments 20 times. In a later analysis, co-occurring TCRs were grouped with DBSCAN, and TCRdist sequence similarity was added when clustering was performed within HLA-allele-positive subsets. Co-occurrence clustering excluded repertoires with fewer than 30,000 or more than 120,000 public chains, plus five with anomalous nucleotide sharing. TCRdb obtained this table from immuneACCESS and retained in-frame rearrangements with V and J assigned. These tables miss some clones; where compared with another copy, unresolved V genes account for less than half of the shortfall, and the remainder is unexplained. Clone size and the V and J calls come from that table; the DNA yielded D and trimming. This sample gives more than 90,000 clones in total; roughly 74% of them show up just once. The biggest ten clones account for 1.5% to 2% of the sample.

The source of this sequence is a woman between 40 and 50 years old in good health and CMV-seronegative. Sequencing input: PBMCs. The sequence is built from TRBV19 and TRBJ2-5; the junction holds 7 bases that match TRBD2. The encoded CDR3 is CASSMWEGETQYF. The nucleotide sequence is TGTGCCAGTAGTATGTGGGAGGGGGAGACCCAGTACTTC.